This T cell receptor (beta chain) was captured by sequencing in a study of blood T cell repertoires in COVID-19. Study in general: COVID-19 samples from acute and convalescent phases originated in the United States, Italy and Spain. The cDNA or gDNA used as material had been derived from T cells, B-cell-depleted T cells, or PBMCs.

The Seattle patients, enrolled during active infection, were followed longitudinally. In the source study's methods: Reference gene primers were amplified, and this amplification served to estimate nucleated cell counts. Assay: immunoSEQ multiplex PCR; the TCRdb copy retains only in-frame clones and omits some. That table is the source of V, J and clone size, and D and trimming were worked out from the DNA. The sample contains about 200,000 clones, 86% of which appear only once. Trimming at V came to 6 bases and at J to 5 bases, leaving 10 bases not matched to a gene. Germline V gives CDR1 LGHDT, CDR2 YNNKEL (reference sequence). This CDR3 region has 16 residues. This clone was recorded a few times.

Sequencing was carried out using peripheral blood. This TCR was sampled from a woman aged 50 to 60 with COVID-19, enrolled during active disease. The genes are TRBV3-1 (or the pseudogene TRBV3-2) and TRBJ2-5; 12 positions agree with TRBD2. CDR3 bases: TGTGCCAGCAGGTACGGACTAGCGGGGTCACGGGAGACCCAGTACTTC. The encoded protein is CASRYGLAGSRETQYF.